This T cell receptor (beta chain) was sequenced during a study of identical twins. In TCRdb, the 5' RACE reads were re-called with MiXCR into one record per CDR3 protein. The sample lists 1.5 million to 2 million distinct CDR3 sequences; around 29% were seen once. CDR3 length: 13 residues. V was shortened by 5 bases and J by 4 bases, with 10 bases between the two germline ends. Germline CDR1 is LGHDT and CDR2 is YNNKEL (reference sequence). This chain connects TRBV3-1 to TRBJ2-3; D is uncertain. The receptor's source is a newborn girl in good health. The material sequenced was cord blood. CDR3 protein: CASSSTQADTQYF. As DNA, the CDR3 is TGTGCCAGCAGCTCTACGCAGGCAGATACGCAGTATTTT.